This entry is about one T cell receptor beta chain. The CDR3 runs 13 residues. Germline CDR1 reads SNHLY; CDR2 reads FYNNEI. V was pared by 8 bases and J by 5 bases, with 5 bases of the junction left unmatched. Recruitment covered roughly 22 US areas and drew participants whose ages spanned roughly 18 to 95 years. Participant reports of clinical history set cohort assignment. These data are taken from a study of blood T cell repertoires in COVID-19. Study as a whole: Samples representing acute and convalescent COVID-19 were sourced from the United States, Italy and Spain.

Assay: immunoSEQ multiplex PCR; the TCRdb copy retains only in-frame clones and omits some. The table lists some 430,000 clones, about 92% of them singletons, with 0.6% in the top ten. The TCR sequence derives from a man aged 18 to 30 who had recovered from COVID-19. Input material: PBMCs or T cells enriched from blood (not recorded which). The chain recombines TRBV2 with TRBJ2-1, with 8 bases lining up with TRBD2. The CDR3 DNA reads TGTGCCAGCCAGCGGGAGAGCGACAATGAGCAGTTCTTC. It is translated as CASQRESDNEQFF.